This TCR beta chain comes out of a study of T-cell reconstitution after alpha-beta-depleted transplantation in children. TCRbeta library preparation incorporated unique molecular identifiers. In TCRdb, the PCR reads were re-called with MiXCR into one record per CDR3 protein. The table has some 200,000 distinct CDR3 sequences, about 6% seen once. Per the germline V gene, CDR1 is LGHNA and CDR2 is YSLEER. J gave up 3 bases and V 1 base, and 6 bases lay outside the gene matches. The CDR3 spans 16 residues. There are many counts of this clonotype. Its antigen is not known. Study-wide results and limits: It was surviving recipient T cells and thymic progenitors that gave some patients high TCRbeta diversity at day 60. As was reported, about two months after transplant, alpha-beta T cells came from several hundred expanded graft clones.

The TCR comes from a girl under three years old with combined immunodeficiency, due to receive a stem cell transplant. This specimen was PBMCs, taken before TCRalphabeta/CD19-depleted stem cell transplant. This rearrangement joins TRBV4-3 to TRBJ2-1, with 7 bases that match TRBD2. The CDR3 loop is CASSQVLAEYYNEQFF. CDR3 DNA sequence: TGCGCCAGCAGCCAAGTTCTAGCGGAGTACTACAATGAGCAGTTCTTC.